The 18 T cell receptor beta chains in this list originate from one sample, sequenced in a study of cytomegalovirus exposure and HLA in healthy donors listed by TCRdb under 2017. The method behind the library was the immunoSEQ multiplex PCR assay. For the multiplex PCR, a mixture combining 60 forward primers for TCR Vbeta segments and 13 reverse primers for TCR Jbeta segments was used. Held by TCRdb, this immuneACCESS table contains in-frame sequences only and omits some clones. Under half of the omission traces to an unresolved V gene where checked; the cause of the rest is unknown. In all, the sample holds roughly 89,000 clones, and approximately 80% of those were seen once. Of the sample, about 1.9% falls within the top ten clones. Material: PBMCs. All receptors come from a woman between 25 and 40 years old in good health and CMV-seronegative.

The sample holds one count of this clone. The chain employs TRBV5-1 and TRBJ1-2, with D tentatively TRBD1 (6 bases). CDR1 and CDR2 from the germline V gene are SGHRS and YFSETQ. V was shortened by 4 bases and J by 2 bases, with 9 bases between the two germline ends. The CDR3 spans 13 residues. This chain's CDR3 is CASSPQGNYGYTF. In DNA, the CDR3 is TGCGCCAGCAGCCCGCAGGGGAACTATGGCTACACCTTC.

This clone was picked up one time. The chain is built from TRBV18 and TRBJ1-3; 7 nucleotides agree with TRBD1. CDR3 length equals 23 residues. The germline gives CDR1 KGHSH, CDR2 LQKENI. V trimming: 2 bases; J trimming: 0 bases; junction bases outside the gene matches: 25. The CDR3 sequence: CASSPSGTVICYIIRGSGNTIYF. The CDR3 DNA reads as TGTGCCAGCTCACCAAGTGGGACAGTCATTTGCTACATAATTCGGGGCTCTGGAAACACCATATATTTT.

V gene TRBV7-9 combines with J gene TRBJ1-4; 8 bases map to TRBD1. The V gene's germline CDR1 is SEHNR and CDR2 FQNEAQ (reference sequence). The CDR3 covers 15 residues. V lost 5 bases, J lost 8 bases, and 10 bases stayed unmatched. This chain's CDR3 is CASSPGTGDTEKLFF. For the CDR3, the DNA is TGTGCCAGCAGCCCCGGGACAGGCGACACGGAAAAACTGTTTTTT. Using reference TRBV7-9 and TRBJ1-4 for the parts outside the CDR3, the full variable domain is DTGVSQNPRHKITKRGQNVTFRCDPISEHNRLYWYRQTLGQGPEFLTYFQNEAQLEKSRLLSDRFSAERPKGSFSTLEIQRTEQGDSAMYLCASSPGTGDTEKLFFGSGTQLSVL.

The V and J genes are TRBV19 and TRBJ1-1; D is possibly TRBD1 (6 bases). Germline V gives CDR1 LNHDA, CDR2 SQIVND (reference sequence). The V gene lost 6 bases and the J gene lost 3 bases, with 11 bases spanning the gap. This CDR3 is built from 13 residues. The DNA of the CDR3 is TGTGCCAGTAGCACGGACAGTGACACTGAAGCTTTCTTT. Translating it yields CASSTDSDTEAFF. Looking up the rest from reference TRBV19 and TRBJ1-1 gives the full variable domain: DGGITQSPKYLFRKEGQNVTLSCEQNLNHDAMYWYRQDPGQGLRLIYYSQIVNDFQKGDIAEGYSVSREKKESFPLTVTSAQKNPTAFYLCASSTDSDTEAFFGQGTRLTVV.

The rearrangement joins TRBV4-1 to TRBJ1-4; 8 bases match TRBD1. J lost 8 bases, V lost 5 bases, and 10 bases had no gene match. Germline CDR1 reads MGHRA; CDR2 reads YSYEKL. This CDR3 is built from 15 residues. CDR3 sequence reads: CASSLRQGSREKLFF. CDR3 bases: TGCGCCAGCAGCTTGCGACAGGGGTCTCGAGAAAAACTGTTTTTT.

Of note for this clone: Mismatch with germline at one junction end may stem from a read error. The J gene is TRBJ2-5, the V gene TRBV7-7; TRBD2 matches at 13 bases. This CDR3 is built from 16 residues. CDR1 and CDR2 (germline): SSHAT, FNYEAQ (reference sequence). CDR3 DNA sequence: TGTGCTAGCAGCCCGGGACTAGCGGGACTACAAGAGACCCAGTACTTC. Residues: CASSPGLAGLQETQYF.

The V and J genes are TRBV28 and TRBJ1-5, with D uncertain. Germline-derived CDR1 and CDR2 are MDHEN and SYDVKM. CDR3 size: 15 residues. V was trimmed by 3 bases and J by 0 bases, leaving 9 bases between them. CDR3 coding DNA: TGTGCCAGCAGTTTCTCCCGTTATAGCAATCAGCCCCAGCATTTT. Translation gives CASSFSRYSNQPQHF. The full variable domain, its missing parts supplied by reference TRBV28 and TRBJ1-5, is DVKVTQSSRYLVKRTGEKVFLECVQDMDHENMFWYRQDPGLGLRLIYFSYDVKMKEKGDIPEGYSVSREKKERFSLILESASTNQTSMYLCASSFSRYSNQPQHFGDGTRLSIL.

The chain is built from TRBV6-1 and TRBJ2-7; 7 positions match TRBD2. The germline gives CDR1 MNHNS, CDR2 SASEGT. Losses at the gene ends were 2 bases for V and 0 bases for J; bases not matched to a gene: 7. This CDR3 has 16 amino acids. The CDR3 reads CASSETKRGYSYEQYF. In DNA, the CDR3 is TGTGCCAGCAGTGAAACTAAGCGGGGATACTCCTACGAGCAGTACTTC.

V usage is TRBV25-1 and J usage is TRBJ2-1, with TRBD1 identical over 7 bases. Germline assignment: CDR1 MGHDK and CDR2 SYGVNS. Trimming cost V 5 bases and J 0 bases; bases outside gene matches: 7. CDR3 length: 16 amino acids. Here the CDR3 DNA reads TGTGCCAGCAGTATAGGGGGCCCACTCTCCTACAATGAGCAGTTCTTC. It is translated as CASSIGGPLSYNEQFF.

V and J are TRBV19 and TRBJ1-1; D is unclear. CDR3 length: 13 residues. Germline-derived CDR1 and CDR2 are LNHDA and SQIVND (reference sequence). Deletions cut 2 bases from V and 1 base from J, with 5 bases between. The CDR3 region is CASSIKRNTEAFF. The DNA for the CDR3 is TGTGCCAGTAGTATAAAGAGGAACACTGAAGCTTTCTTT.

For the CDR3, the DNA is TGTGCCAGTAGTATAGAGAGTCAGCCCCAGCATTTT. It codes for CASSIESQPQHF. This rearrangement joins TRBV19 to TRBJ1-5, with no clear D. The germline V gene has CDR1 LNHDA and CDR2 SQIVND (reference sequence). The V end was cut by 0 bases, the J end by 6 bases, with 3 bases between. This CDR3 is built from 12 residues.

The gene calls are TRBV28 and TRBJ2-7, with D tentatively TRBD2 (5 bases). This CDR3 contains 13 residues. CDR1 is MDHEN and CDR2 is SYDVKM in the germline V gene. V was pared by 6 bases and J by 2 bases, with 11 bases between. CDR3 DNA: TGTGCCAGCAGCCCGGACTCCACCTACGAGCAGTACTTC. Residues: CASSPDSTYEQYF. Looking up the rest from reference TRBV28 and TRBJ2-7 gives the full variable domain: DVKVTQSSRYLVKRTGEKVFLECVQDMDHENMFWYRQDPGLGLRLIYFSYDVKMKEKGDIPEGYSVSREKKERFSLILESASTNQTSMYLCASSPDSTYEQYFGPGTRLTVT.

V gene TRBV5-1 combines with J gene TRBJ2-5; D is possibly TRBD1 (6 bases). Germline CDR1 is SGHRS and CDR2 is YFSETQ. Trimming left V 2 bases short and J 0 bases short, with 11 bases between. The CDR3 is made up of 15 amino acids. The CDR3 nucleotides are TGCGCCAGCAGCTTTAGACAGGCCAACCAAGAGACCCAGTACTTC. Translated, it gives CASSFRQANQETQYF.

The V and J genes are TRBV5-4 and TRBJ2-5, with 8 bases matching TRBD1. V was clipped by 7 bases and J by 4 bases; unmatched bases: 15. Germline assignment: CDR1 SGHNT and CDR2 YYREEE (reference sequence). The length of the CDR3 is 16 residues. The CDR3 protein is CASWQRAGGILETQYF. The CDR3 DNA reads as TGTGCCAGCTGGCAGAGGGCAGGGGGCATTCTAGAGACCCAGTACTTC.

This clone was picked up one time. V gene TRBV19 combines with J gene TRBJ2-2, with a tentative D call TRBD2 (5 bases). Trimming left V 9 bases short and J 2 bases short, with 13 bases between. This CDR3 contains 14 residues. Germline lookup yields CDR1 LNHDA and CDR2 SQIVND (reference sequence). CDR3 in DNA: TGTGCCAGCCGTCCCGGGGTCAACACCGGGGAGCTGTTTTTT. This encodes CASRPGVNTGELFF.

The chain is built from TRBV2 and TRBJ2-3, with TRBD2 matching 9 bases. Germline trimming cut 3 bases from V and 6 bases from J; bases unmatched to any gene: 7. The length of the CDR3 is 15 residues. Germline CDR1 reads SNHLY; CDR2 reads FYNNEI. The CDR3 sequence: CASSEREGQSDTQYF. The CDR3 DNA reads TGTGCCAGCAGTGAGCGGGAGGGCCAATCCGATACGCAGTATTTT.

This chain links TRBV11-2 with TRBJ1-6; TRBD1 agrees at 7 bases. Germline CDR1 and CDR2: SGHAT and FQNNGV. Unmatched junction bases numbered 11, after V lost 5 bases and J lost 10 bases. The CDR3 contains 15 residues. The chain's CDR3 is CASSARGLGDSPLHF. CDR3 DNA: TGTGCCAGCAGCGCCAGGGGGTTGGGCGACTCACCCCTCCACTTT.

The gene calls are TRBV29-1 and TRBJ2-3; 8 nucleotides line up with TRBD2. The CDR3 sequence is 14 residues long. Germline V gene sequence: CDR1 SQVTM, CDR2 ANQGSEA. V lost 6 bases, J lost 4 bases, and 9 bases stayed unmatched. The CDR3, as DNA: TGCAGCGTCACTAGCGGAACAATTGCAGATACGCAGTATTTT. Translation: CSVTSGTIADTQYF.